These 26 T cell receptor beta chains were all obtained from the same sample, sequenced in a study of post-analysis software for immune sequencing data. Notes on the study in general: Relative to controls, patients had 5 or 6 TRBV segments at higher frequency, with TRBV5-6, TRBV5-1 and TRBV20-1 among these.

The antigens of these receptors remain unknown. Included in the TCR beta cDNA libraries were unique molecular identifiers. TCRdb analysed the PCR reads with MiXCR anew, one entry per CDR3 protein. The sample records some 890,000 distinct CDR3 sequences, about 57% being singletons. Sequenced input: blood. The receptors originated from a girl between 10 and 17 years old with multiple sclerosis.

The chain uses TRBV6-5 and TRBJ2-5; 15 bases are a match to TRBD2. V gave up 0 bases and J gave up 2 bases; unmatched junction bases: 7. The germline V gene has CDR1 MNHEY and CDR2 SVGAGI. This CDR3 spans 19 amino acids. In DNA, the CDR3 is TGTGCCAGCAGTTACTCTGGACTAGCGGGGGGGCCTGAACAAGAGACCCAGTACTTC. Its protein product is CASSYSGLAGGPEQETQYF.

This chain's CDR3 is CASTLRGTAEQYF. The DNA of the CDR3 is TGTGCCAGCACCCTACGGGGGACAGCCGAGCAGTACTTC. This sequence joins TRBV6-5 and TRBJ2-7; perhaps TRBD1 as D (7 bases). The CDR3 totals 13 residues. Germline V gene sequence: CDR1 MNHEY, CDR2 SVGAGI. Trimming pared 7 bases from V and 6 bases from J, leaving 16 bases between.

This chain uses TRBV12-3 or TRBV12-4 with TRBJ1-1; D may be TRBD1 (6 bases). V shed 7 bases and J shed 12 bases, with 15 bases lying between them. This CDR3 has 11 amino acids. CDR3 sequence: CASTTGTSTFF. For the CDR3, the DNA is TGTGCCAGCACGACCGGGACATCAACTTTCTTT.

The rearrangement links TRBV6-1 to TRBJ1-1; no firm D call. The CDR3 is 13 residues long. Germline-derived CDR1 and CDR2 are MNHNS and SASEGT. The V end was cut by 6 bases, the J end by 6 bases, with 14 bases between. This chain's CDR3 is CASRLRGLPEAFF. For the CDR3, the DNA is TGTGCCAGCAGACTACGAGGGCTCCCTGAAGCTTTCTTT.

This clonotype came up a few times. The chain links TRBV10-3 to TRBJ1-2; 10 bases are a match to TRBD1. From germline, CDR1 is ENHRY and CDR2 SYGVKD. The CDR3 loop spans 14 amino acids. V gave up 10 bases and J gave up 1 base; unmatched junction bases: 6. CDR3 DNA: TGTGCCAGTCGGACAGGGGGAAGTAACTATGGCTACACCTTC. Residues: CASRTGGSNYGYTF.

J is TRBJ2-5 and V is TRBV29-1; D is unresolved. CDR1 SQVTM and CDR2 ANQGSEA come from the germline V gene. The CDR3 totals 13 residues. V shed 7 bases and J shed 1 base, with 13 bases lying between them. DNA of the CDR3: TGCAGCGCCAAACCCTGGATCCAAGAGACCCAGTACTTC. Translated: CSAKPWIQETQYF.

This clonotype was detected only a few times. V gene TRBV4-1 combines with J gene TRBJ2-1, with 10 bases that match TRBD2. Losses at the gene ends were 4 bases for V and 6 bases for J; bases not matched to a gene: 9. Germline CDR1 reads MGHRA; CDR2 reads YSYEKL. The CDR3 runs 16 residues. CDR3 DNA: TGCGCCAGCAGCCCCCCGGTAGCGGGAGGCCTCAATGAGCAGTTCTTC. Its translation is CASSPPVAGGLNEQFF.

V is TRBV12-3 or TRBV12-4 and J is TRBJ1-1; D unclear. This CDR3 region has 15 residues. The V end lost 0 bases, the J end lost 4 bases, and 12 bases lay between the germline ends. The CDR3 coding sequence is TGTGCCAGCAGTTTAGCCGGACGGACGTTCACTGAAGCTTTCTTT. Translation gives CASSLAGRTFTEAFF.

CDR3 DNA sequence: TGTGCCAGCAGCCCCGGGACAGTGGGAATCGCCTACGAGCAGTACTTC. This gives the protein CASSPGTVGIAYEQYF. V gene TRBV3-1 combines with J gene TRBJ2-7; TRBD1 matches at 7 bases. This CDR3 spans 16 amino acids. The germline V gene has CDR1 LGHDT and CDR2 YNNKEL (reference sequence). J lost 2 bases, V lost 4 bases, and 11 bases had no gene match.

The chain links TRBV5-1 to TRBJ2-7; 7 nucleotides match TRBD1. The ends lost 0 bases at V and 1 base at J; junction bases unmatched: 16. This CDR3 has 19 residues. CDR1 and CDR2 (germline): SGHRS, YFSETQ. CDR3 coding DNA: TGCGCCAGCAGCTTGGGAACCTTAGGGGGCACCCCGACTTCCTACGAGCAGTACTTC. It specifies CASSLGTLGGTPTSYEQYF.

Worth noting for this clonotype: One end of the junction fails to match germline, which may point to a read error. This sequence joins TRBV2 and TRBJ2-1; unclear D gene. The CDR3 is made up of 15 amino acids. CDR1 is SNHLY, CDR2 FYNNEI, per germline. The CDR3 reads CASSARSISYNEQFF. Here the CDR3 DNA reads TGTGCCAGTAGTGCCCGATCTATCTCCTACAATGAGCAGTTCTTC.

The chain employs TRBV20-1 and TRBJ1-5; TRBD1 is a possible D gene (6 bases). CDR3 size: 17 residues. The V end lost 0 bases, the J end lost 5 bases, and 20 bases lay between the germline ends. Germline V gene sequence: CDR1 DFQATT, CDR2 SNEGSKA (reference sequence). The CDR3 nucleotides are TGCAGTGCTAGAGACGGGGGGGGCGATTTTATGCATCAGCCCCAGCATTTT. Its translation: CSARDGGGDFMHQPQHF.

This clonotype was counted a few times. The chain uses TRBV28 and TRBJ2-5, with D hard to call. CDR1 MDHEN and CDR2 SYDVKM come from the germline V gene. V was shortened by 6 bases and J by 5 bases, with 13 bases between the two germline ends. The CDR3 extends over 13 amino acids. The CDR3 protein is CASRGSRVETQYF. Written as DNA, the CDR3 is TGTGCCAGCAGGGGCAGCCGGGTGGAGACCCAGTACTTC.

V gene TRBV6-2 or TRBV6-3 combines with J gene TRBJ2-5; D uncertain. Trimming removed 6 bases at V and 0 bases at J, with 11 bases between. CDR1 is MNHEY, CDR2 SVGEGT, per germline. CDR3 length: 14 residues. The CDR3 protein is CASSSLSYQETQYF. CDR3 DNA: TGTGCCAGCAGCTCGTTGAGTTACCAAGAGACCCAGTACTTC.

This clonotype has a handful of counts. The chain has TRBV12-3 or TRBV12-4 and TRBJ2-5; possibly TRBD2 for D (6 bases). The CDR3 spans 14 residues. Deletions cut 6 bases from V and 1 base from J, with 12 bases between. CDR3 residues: CASSRASAQETQYF. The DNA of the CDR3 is TGTGCCAGCAGCCGAGCTAGCGCCCAAGAGACCCAGTACTTC.

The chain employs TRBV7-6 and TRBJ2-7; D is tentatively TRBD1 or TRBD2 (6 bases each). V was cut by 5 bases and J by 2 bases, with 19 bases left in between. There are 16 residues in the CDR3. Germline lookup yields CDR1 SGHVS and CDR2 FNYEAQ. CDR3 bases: TGTGCCAGCAGCCTGCTTTTGGGGGGCCCCACCTACGAGCAGTACTTC. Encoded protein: CASSLLLGGPTYEQYF. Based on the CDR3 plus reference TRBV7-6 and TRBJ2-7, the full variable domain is GAGVSQSPRYKVTKRGQDVALRCDPISGHVSLYWYRQALGQGPEFLTYFNYEAQQDKSGLPNDRFSAERPEGSISTLTIQRTEQRDSAMYRCASSLLLGGPTYEQYFGPGTRLTVT.

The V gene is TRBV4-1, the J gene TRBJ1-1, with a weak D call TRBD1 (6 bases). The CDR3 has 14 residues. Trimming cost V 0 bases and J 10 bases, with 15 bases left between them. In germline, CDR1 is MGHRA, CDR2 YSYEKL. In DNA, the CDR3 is TGCGCCAGCAGCCAAGATTCGGCGGGGGCTGTAGCTTTCTTT. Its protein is CASSQDSAGAVAFF.

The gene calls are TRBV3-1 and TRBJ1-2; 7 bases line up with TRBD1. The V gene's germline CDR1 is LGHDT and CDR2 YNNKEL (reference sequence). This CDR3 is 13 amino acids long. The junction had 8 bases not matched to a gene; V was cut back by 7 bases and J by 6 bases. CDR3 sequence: CASNRQGLHGYTF. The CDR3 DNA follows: TGTGCCAGCAATAGACAGGGTCTCCATGGCTACACCTTC.

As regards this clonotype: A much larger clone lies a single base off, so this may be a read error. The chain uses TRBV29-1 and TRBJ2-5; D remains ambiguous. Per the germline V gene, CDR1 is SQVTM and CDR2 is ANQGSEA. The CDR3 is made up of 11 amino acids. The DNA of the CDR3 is TGCAGCGTTGCAGGCAAAGAGACCCGGTACTTC. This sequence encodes CSVAGKETRYF.

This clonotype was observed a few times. This chain's CDR3 is CATSSGTGNSYEQYF. The CDR3 DNA sequence: TGTGCCACCAGCTCCGGGACAGGGAACTCCTACGAGCAGTACTTC. The chain has TRBV24-1 and TRBJ2-7; 9 positions match TRBD1. The V gene's germline CDR1 is KGHDR and CDR2 SFDVKD. This CDR3 is built from 15 residues. V dropped 7 bases and J dropped 0; count of bases not matched to a gene: 6.

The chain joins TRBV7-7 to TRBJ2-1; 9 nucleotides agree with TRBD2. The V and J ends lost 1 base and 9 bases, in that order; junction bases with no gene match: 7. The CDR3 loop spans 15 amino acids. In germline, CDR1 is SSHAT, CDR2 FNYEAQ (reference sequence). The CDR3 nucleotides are TGTGCCAGCAGCTTAGGTCTAGCGGGGTCGAGTGAGCAGTTCTTC. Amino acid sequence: CASSLGLAGSSEQFF.

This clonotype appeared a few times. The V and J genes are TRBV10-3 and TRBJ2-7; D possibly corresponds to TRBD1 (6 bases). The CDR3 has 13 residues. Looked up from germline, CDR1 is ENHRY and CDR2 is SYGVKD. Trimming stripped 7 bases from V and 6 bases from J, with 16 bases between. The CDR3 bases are TGTGCCATCACCCCTACAGGGTTGGGCGAGCAGTACTTC. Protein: CAITPTGLGEQYF.

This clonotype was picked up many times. The CDR3 coding sequence is TGTGCCAGCAGTTTAAACTACGAGCAGTACTTC. This encodes CASSLNYEQYF. The rearrangement links TRBV12-3 or TRBV12-4 to TRBJ2-7; no clear D gene. V dropped 2 bases and J dropped 3 bases, with 2 bases sitting between them. This CDR3 is 11 amino acids long.

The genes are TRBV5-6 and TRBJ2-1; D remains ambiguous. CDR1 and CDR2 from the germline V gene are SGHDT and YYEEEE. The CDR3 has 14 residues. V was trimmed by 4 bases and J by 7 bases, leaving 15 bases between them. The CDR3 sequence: CASSPLASENEQFF. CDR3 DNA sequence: TGTGCCAGCAGCCCCCTCGCGAGTGAAAATGAGCAGTTCTTC.

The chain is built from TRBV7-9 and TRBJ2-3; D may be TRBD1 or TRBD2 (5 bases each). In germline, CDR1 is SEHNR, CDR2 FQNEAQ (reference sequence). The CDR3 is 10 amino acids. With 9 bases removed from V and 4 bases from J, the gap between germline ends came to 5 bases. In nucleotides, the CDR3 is TGTGCCAGGGGACCAGATACGCAGTATTTT. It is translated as CARGPDTQYF. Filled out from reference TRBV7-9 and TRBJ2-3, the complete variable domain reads DTGVSQNPRHKITKRGQNVTFRCDPISEHNRLYWYRQTLGQGPEFLTYFQNEAQLEKSRLLSDRFSAERPKGSFSTLEIQRTEQGDSAMYLCARGPDTQYFGPGTRLTVL.

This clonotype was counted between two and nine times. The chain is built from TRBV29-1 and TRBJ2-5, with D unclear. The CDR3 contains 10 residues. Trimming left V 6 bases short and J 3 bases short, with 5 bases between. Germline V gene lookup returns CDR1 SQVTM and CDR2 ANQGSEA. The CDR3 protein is CSVAEETQYF. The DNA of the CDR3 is TGCAGCGTGGCGGAAGAGACCCAGTACTTC.